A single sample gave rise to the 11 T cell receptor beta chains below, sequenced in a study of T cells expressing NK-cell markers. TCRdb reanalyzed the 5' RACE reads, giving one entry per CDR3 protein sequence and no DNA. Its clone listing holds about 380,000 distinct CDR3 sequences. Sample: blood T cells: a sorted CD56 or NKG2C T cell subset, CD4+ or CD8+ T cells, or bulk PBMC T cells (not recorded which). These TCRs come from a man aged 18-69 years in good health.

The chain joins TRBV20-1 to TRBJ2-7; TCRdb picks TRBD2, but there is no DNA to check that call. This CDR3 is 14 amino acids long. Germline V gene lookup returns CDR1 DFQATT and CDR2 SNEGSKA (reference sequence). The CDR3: CSASMGTAGREQYF.

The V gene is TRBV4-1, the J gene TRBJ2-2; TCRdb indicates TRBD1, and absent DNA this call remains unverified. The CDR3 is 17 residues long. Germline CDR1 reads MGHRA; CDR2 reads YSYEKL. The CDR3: CASSQDRTGGNTGELFF.

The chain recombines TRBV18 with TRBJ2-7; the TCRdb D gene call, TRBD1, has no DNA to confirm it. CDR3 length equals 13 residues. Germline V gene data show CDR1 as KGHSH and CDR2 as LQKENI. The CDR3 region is CASSEHQGYEQYF.

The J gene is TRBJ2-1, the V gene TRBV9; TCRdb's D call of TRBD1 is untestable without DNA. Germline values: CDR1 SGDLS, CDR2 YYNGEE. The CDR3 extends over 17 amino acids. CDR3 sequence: CASSVGGGTSSYNEQFF.

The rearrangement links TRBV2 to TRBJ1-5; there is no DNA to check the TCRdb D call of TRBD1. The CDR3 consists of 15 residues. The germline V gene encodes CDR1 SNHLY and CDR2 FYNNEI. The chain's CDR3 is CASRAGTGKGQPQHF.

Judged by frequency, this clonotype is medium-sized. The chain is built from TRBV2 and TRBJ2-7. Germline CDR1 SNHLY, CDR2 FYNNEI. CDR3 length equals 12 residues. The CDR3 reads CASSENSYEQYF.

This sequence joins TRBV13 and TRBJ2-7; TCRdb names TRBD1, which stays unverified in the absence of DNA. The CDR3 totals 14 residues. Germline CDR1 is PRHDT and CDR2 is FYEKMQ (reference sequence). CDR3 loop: CASSLQGMIYEQYF.

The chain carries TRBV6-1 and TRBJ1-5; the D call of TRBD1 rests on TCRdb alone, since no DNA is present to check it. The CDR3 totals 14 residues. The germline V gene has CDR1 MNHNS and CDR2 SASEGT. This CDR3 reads CASIRGESNQPQHF.

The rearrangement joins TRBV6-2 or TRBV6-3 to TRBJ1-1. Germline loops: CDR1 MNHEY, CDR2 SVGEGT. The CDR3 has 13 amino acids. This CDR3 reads CASTDIRITEAFF.

CDR3 loop: CASSRTGAAGNTIYF. The chain couples TRBV12-3 or TRBV12-4 to TRBJ1-3; there is no DNA to check the TCRdb D call of TRBD1. The CDR3 sequence is 15 residues long.

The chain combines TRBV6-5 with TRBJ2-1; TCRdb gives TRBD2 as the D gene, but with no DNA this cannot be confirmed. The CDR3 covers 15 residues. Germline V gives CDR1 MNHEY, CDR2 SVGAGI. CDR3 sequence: CASSPSGGGAKEQFF.